This TCR beta chain was identified during a study of T cell changes during pregnancy in multiple sclerosis. The protocol was immunoSEQ multiplex PCR, while the TCRdb copy is restricted to in-frame clones and leaves out a portion. This sample has 60,000 to 90,000 clones, with 93% found just once. In germline, CDR1 is ENHRY, CDR2 SYGVKD. The CDR3 sequence is 16 residues long. The V and J ends lost 7 bases and 3 bases, in that order; junction bases with no gene match: 7. Here the sequenced sample was peripheral blood, taken after pregnancy. The genes are TRBV10-3 and TRBJ2-1; 12 bases agree with TRBD2. This clonotype was obtained from a female donor in good health, enrolled as a control in a pregnancy study. The CDR3 spells CAINNRLAGDYNEQFF. CDR3 sequence (DNA): TGTGCCATCAACAATCGACTAGCGGGAGACTACAATGAGCAGTTCTTC.